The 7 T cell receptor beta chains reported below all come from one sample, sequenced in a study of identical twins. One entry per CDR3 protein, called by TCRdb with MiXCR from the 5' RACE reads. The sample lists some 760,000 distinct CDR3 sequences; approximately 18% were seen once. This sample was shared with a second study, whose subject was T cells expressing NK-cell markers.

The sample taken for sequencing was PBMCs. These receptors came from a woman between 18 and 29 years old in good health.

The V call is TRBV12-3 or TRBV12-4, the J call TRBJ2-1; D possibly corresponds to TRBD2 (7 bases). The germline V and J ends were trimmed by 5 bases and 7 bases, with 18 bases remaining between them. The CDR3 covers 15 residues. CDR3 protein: CASSRRGGNFNEQFF. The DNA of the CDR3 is TGTGCCAGCAGTAGAAGGGGGGGGAACTTTAATGAGCAGTTCTTC.

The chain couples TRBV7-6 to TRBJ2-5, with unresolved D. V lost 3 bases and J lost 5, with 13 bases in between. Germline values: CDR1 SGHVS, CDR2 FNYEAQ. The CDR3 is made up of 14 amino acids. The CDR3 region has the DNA TGTGCCAGCAGCTTGGGGTCTAATGGGGAGACCCAGTACTTC. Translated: CASSLGSNGETQYF.

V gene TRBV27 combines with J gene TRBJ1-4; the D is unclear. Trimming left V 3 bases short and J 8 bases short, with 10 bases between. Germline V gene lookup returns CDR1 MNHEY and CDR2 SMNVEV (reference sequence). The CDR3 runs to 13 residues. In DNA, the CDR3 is TGTGCCAGCAGTTTCCGCGTCCGGGAAAAACTGTTTTTT. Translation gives CASSFRVREKLFF.

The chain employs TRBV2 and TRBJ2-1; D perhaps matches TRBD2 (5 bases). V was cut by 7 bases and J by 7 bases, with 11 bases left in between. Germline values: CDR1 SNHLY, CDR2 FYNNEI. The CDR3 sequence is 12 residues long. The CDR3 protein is CASKDSGNEQFF. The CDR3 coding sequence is TGTGCCAGCAAGGATTCGGGGAATGAGCAGTTCTTC.

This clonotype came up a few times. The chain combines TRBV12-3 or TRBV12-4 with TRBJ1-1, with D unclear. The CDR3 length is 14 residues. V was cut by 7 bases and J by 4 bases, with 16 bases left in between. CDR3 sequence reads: CASTAHVRGTEAFF. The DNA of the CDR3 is TGTGCCAGCACCGCCCATGTGCGGGGCACTGAAGCTTTCTTT.

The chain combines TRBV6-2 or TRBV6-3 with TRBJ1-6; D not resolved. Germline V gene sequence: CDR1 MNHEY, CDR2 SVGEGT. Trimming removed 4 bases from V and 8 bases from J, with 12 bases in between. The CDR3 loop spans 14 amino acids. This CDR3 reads CASSLTLRDSPLHF. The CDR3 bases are TGTGCCAGCAGTTTGACCCTGCGGGATTCACCCCTCCACTTT.

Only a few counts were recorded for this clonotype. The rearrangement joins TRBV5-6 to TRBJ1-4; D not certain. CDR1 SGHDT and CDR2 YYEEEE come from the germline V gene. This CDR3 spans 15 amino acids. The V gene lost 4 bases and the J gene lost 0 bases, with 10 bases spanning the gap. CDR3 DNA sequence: TGTGCCAGCAGCCTACAGAGGACAACTAATGAAAAACTGTTTTTT. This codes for CASSLQRTTNEKLFF. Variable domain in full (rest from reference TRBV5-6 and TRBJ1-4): DAGVTQSPTHLIKTRGQQVTLRCSPKSGHDTVSWYQQALGQGPQFIFQYYEEEERQRGNFPDRFSGHQFPNYSSELNVNALLLGDSALYLCASSLQRTTNEKLFFGSGTQLSVL.